A selection of T cell receptor beta chains follows, all from one sample in a study of T cell repertoires in cytomegalovirus infection. For these TCRs, the target antigens are not known. TCRdb recomputed calls from the reads with MiXCR, one row per CDR3 protein. Here the sample spans about 830,000 distinct CDR3 sequences, approximately 30% being singletons. The sequenced sample was cultured CD8+ T cells from PBMCs, obtained from culture after CMV antigen stimulation. The source of these receptors is a human donor in good health (CMV status not recorded). Some clones in this sample may be carry-over from other donors' samples. Both conserved end residues are part of each CDR3. The order of the fields is D gene, J gene, clone size, V gene, CDR3 protein, CDR3 DNA. The D gene is left open where the match is weak. Only some rows state a clone size, as once, few, many or a class for expanded clones.

TRBD2	TRBJ2-2	NA	TRBV6-5	CASSSPGTRDTGELFF	TGTGCCAGCAGTTCCCCCGGGACTAGAGACACCGGGGAGCTGTTTTTT
TRBD1	TRBJ2-7	few	TRBV7-8	CASSLEDRGTPYEQYF	TGTGCCAGCAGCTTAGAGGACAGGGGGACCCCCTACGAGCAGTACTTC
TRBD1	TRBJ1-2	few	TRBV6-1	CASSPIGGGGGYTF	TGTGCCAGCAGCCCCATAGGAGGGGGCGGTGGCTACACCTTC
NA	TRBJ2-1	NA	TRBV6-2/TRBV6-3	CASSSTVEGVIGFGNNEQFF	TGTGCCAGCAGTTCCACCGTGGAGGGAGTGATCGGGTTTGGGAACAATGAGCAGTTCTTC
NA	TRBJ1-3	few	TRBV19	CASSMLGMDGSGNTIYF	TGTGCCAGTAGTATGTTGGGAATGGACGGCTCTGGAAACACCATATATTTT
NA	TRBJ1-3	NA	TRBV10-3	CAISESRLTGSGNTIYF	TGTGCCATCAGTGAGTCGAGATTAACGGGCTCTGGAAACACCATATATTTT
NA	TRBJ1-2	few	TRBV19	CASSPGAINGYTF	TGTGCCAGTAGTCCAGGGGCCATAAATGGCTACACCTTC
TRBD2	TRBJ2-1	NA	TRBV19	CASSMGGLASNEQFF	TGTGCCAGTAGTATGGGGGGACTAGCGAGTAATGAGCAGTTCTTC
NA	TRBJ1-2	NA	TRBV7-8	CASSPGAPLYTF	TGTGCCAGCAGCCCTGGAGCACCCCTCTACACCTTC
NA	TRBJ2-5	NA	TRBV27	CASSFVDTYGETQYF	TGTGCCAGCAGTTTTGTGGACACCTACGGGGAGACCCAGTACTTC
TRBD2	TRBJ2-5	few	TRBV6-5	CASTSGGAAETQYF	TGTGCCAGCACTAGCGGGGGGGCCGCAGAGACCCAGTACTTC
NA	TRBJ1-2	NA	TRBV2	CASRTGGYTF	TGTGCCAGCCGAACCGGTGGCTACACCTTC
TRBD1	TRBJ1-1	many	TRBV7-8	CASRRTGNTEAFF	TGTGCCAGCAGACGGACAGGGAACACTGAAGCTTTCTTT